The entry that follows covers one T cell receptor (beta chain) sequence. Antigen: not known. V lost 6 bases and J 9 bases, leaving 14 bases between the germline ends. The length of the CDR3 is 12 residues. Germline V gene lookup returns CDR1 SGHDN and CDR2 FVKESK. CD8+ and CD4+ T cells taken from blood had their TCR beta sequenced. Through negative isolation, CD4+ and CD8+ T cells were obtained, while TEMRA cells were enriched using FACS. The sample originates from a study of CD8 T cells in Susac syndrome. Study-level points and caveats: That the number of individuals in its TCR sequencing and HLA analysis was relatively small was acknowledged by the study.

With random hexamers, roughly 0.5 to 1 ug RNA was reverse transcribed. TCRdb re-called the immunoSEQ multiplex PCR reads with MiXCR, one entry per CDR3 protein. The sample yields under 200,000 distinct CDR3 sequences, around 95% seen once. Sequencing used CD8+ T cells from PBMCs. This TCR came from a human donor with multiple sclerosis. The chain couples TRBV14 to TRBJ2-5; D unresolved. The CDR3 here is CASRSDGRAQYF. The CDR3 nucleotides read TGTGCCAGCAGATCGGACGGCCGCGCCCAGTACTTC.